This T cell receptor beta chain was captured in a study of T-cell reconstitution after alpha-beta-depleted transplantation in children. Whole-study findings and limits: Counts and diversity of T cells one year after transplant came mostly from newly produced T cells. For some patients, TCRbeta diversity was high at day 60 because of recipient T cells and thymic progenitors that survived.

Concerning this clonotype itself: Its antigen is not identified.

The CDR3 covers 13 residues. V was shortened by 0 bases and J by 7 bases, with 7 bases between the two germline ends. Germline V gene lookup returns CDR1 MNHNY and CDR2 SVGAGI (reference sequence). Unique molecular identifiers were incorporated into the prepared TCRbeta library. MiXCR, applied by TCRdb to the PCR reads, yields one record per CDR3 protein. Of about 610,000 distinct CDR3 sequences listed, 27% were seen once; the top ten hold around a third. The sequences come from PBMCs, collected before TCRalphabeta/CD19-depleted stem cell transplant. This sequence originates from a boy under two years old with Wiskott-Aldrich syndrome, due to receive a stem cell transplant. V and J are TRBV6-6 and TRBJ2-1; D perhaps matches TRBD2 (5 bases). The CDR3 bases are TGTGCCAGCAGTTACTCCTGGGAGAATGAGCAGTTCTTC. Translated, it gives CASSYSWENEQFF.